This entry is about one T cell receptor beta chain. Its antigen is undetermined. This CDR3 comprises 15 residues. Germline CDR1 SGDLS, CDR2 YYNGEE. V shed 9 bases and J 2 bases; nucleotides not matched to a gene: 8. This specimen comes from a study of T-cell memory formation after mild COVID-19. TCRdb recomputed calls from the 5' RACE reads with MiXCR, one row per CDR3 protein. The repertoire holds about 190,000 distinct CDR3 sequences, under 12% seen once, with around 3.3% in the top ten. The study's findings and limits: Contracting CD4+ clones lay largely in CM and EM, with CD8+ ones residing in EMRA.

This TCR was sampled from a man younger than 30 who had mild COVID-19 (a few samples of this study predate the infection). Cell type and time point are not known. V usage is TRBV9 and J usage is TRBJ2-3; 11 bases map to TRBD2. Sequenced input: PBMCs or a T cell subset sorted from them (not recorded which). The chain's CDR3 is CATSLAGGDTDTQYF. As DNA, the CDR3 is TGTGCCACCTCCTTAGCGGGGGGGGACACAGATACGCAGTATTTT.